The rows below give T cell receptor beta chains drawn from one sample of a study of blood T cell repertoires in COVID-19. The repertoire was sequenced with immunoSEQ multiplex PCR; TCRdb's copy has only in-frame clones and lacks some. Among about 210,000 clones, about 81% were seen once, and the ten largest hold roughly 8.7%. Sequenced material: PBMCs or T cells enriched from blood (not recorded which). The receptors here all came from a man aged 40-49 years who had recovered from COVID-19. CDR3s include the opening cysteine and the closing phenylalanine or tryptophan. D genes are given only for firm matches. Some rows mark clone size as missing; the rest say once, few, many or name a class of expanded clone.

TRBV7-9	TRBJ2-3	NA	NA	TGTGCCAGCAGCTCTCCCCCCGGGACAAATCTAAATACGCAGTATTTT	CASSSPPGTNLNTQYF
TRBV29-1	TRBJ2-3	NA	TRBD1	TGCAGCGTTGAACCCATAGGACAGGGGGCGGGCACAGATACGCAGTATTTT	CSVEPIGQGAGTDTQYF
TRBV10-1	TRBJ1-6	NA	NA	TGCGCCAGCAGTCCCGGTAGCTCCTATAATTCACCCCTCCACTTT	CASSPGSSYNSPLHF
TRBV9	TRBJ1-4	NA	TRBD1	TGTGCCAGCAGCGGGACCGGGACAGGGTATGAAAAACTGTTTTTT	CASSGTGTGYEKLFF
TRBV20-1	TRBJ1-2	NA	NA	TGCAGTGCGAGAACCGGGGGTGGCTACACCTTC	CSARTGGGYTF
TRBV20-1	TRBJ1-1	NA	NA	TGCAGTGCGGGGGGGGACACTGAAGCTTTCTTT	CSAGGDTEAFF
TRBV6-1	TRBJ2-1	NA	NA	TGTGCCAGCAGTGAATTCGGACCTCGGGGTTACAATGAGCAGTTCTTC	CASSEFGPRGYNEQFF
TRBV10-1	TRBJ1-5	NA	NA	TGCGCCAGCAGCCTCACTCAGGGACAGCCCCAGCATTTT	CASSLTQGQPQHF
TRBV10-3	TRBJ2-5	NA	TRBD1	TGTGCCATCACCCAGGGACAGGGGAACGGGACCCAGTACTTC	CAITQGQGNGTQYF
TRBV4-2	TRBJ2-1	NA	NA	TGTGCCAGCAGCCAAGATAGATCACTCAATGAGCAGTTCTTC	CASSQDRSLNEQFF
TRBV10-3	TRBJ2-1	NA	NA	TGTGCCATCACCAGGGGCGGGAATGAGCAGTTCTTC	CAITRGGNEQFF
TRBV12-5	TRBJ2-2	NA	NA	TGTGCTAGTGGTTCGTCTCTAGGGGCCGGGGAGCTGTTTTTT	CASGSSLGAGELFF
TRBV6-4	TRBJ1-1	once	NA	TGTGCCAGCAGCGGAGGCACTGAAGCTTTCTTT	CASSGGTEAFF
TRBV6-1	TRBJ2-5	NA	NA	TGTGCCAGCAGTGAAGCGCTGGAGGGCCGGTACGGGACCCAGTACTTC	CASSEALEGRYGTQYF
TRBV7-3	TRBJ2-1	NA	TRBD2	TGTGCCAGCAGCGGACTAGCGGGAGGAACCAGTGAGCAGTTCTTC	CASSGLAGGTSEQFF
TRBV24-1	TRBJ2-3	NA	TRBD2	TGTGCCACCAGTGATTCCGGACTAGCGGGAGGGGTGACGGATACGCAGTATTTT	CATSDSGLAGGVTDTQYF
TRBV7-9	TRBJ1-2	once	TRBD1	TGTGCCAGCAGCCCTAGACAGGGGGCGGATGGCTACACCTTC	CASSPRQGADGYTF
TRBV18	TRBJ2-7	NA	TRBD2	TGTGCCAGCTCACCTGGGAGGGCATCCTACGAGCAGTACTTC	CASSPGRASYEQYF
TRBV3-1/TRBV3-2	TRBJ1-2	NA	NA	TGTGCCAGCAGCACTTCAGCGCGAGGCTACACCTTC	CASSTSARGYTF
TRBV2	TRBJ1-1	NA	NA	TGTGCCGGTTCCGGGAGAGTTGAAGCTTTCTTT	CAGSGRVEAFF
TRBV9	TRBJ2-2	NA	TRBD1	TGTGCCAGCGGGCAGGGGGTGAACACCGGGGAGCTGTTTTTT	CASGQGVNTGELFF
TRBV9	TRBJ1-3	NA	NA	TGTGCCAGCAGCGTGACAACCGGGACTTCCCGCTCTGGAAACACCATATATTTT	CASSVTTGTSRSGNTIYF
TRBV2	TRBJ2-1	NA	TRBD1	TGTGCCACGTTCCGGGACAGTCACAATGAGCAGTTCTTC	CATFRDSHNEQFF
TRBV7-8	TRBJ2-7	many	TRBD1	TGTGCCAGCAGTCCCCGAGGGGGCCGTAGGGAGCAGTACTTC	CASSPRGGRREQYF
TRBV7-9	TRBJ1-6	NA	TRBD1	TGTGCCAGCAGCTTCGGACAGGCCAATTCACCCCTCCACTTT	CASSFGQANSPLHF
TRBV11-2	TRBJ2-3	few	NA	TGTGCCAGCAGCCTACAGGGGACTTACACAGATACGCAGTATTTT	CASSLQGTYTDTQYF
TRBV7-6	TRBJ1-2	NA	TRBD1	TGTGCCAGCAGCACAGGGGTTCGCTATGGCTACACCTTC	CASSTGVRYGYTF
TRBV10-3	TRBJ2-1	NA	NA	TGTGCCATCGCCTTAACCCAGGGGGGAACCTACAATGAGCAGTTCTTC	CAIALTQGGTYNEQFF
TRBV24-1	TRBJ2-7	NA	TRBD1	TGTGCCACCAGTGATTTGCAAGGACAGGAGTCCTACGAGCAGTACTTC	CATSDLQGQESYEQYF
TRBV6-4	TRBJ2-1	many	NA	TGTGCCAGCAGTGACTCAGCGGGCTCCTACAATGAGCAGTTCTTC	CASSDSAGSYNEQFF
TRBV10-3	TRBJ2-7	few	TRBD1	TGTGCCATCAGTGAGGCGGCGGGACAGGGGCCGAGGGAGCAGTACTTC	CAISEAAGQGPREQYF
TRBV2	TRBJ2-3	few	TRBD2	TGTGCCAGCAGTGAAGCTACTAGCGGAAGGTATTTT	CASSEATSGRYF